A single sample is the source of the 13 T cell receptor beta chains below, sequenced in a study. TCRdb itself ran the 5' RACE reads through MiXCR, one entry per CDR3 protein. The sample gives about 43,000 distinct CDR3 sequences, roughly 29% of which show up once; 3.5% to 4.5% is in the top ten. Sample: memory CD4+ T cells sorted from a lymph node. Noted subset: memory CD4+ T cells, CD4+CD45RO+CD25-. The receptors stem from a female donor with breast cancer.

In regard to this clonotype: A read error may account for a junction end that differs from germline. The V and J genes are TRBV15 and TRBJ1-1, with D maybe TRBD1 (6 bases). The CDR3 spans 14 residues. Germline CDR1 LNHNV, CDR2 YYDKDF (reference sequence). The CDR3 DNA is TGTACCACCAGCGGACAGAGTTCTGACACTGAAGCTTTCTTT. Amino acids: CTTSGQSSDTEAFF.

The chain is built from TRBV20-1 and TRBJ2-7, with 7 bases fitting TRBD1. In germline, CDR1 is DFQATT, CDR2 SNEGSKA (reference sequence). This CDR3 has 12 amino acids. V was pared by 7 bases and J by 6 bases, with 9 bases of the junction left unmatched. The CDR3 protein is CSVSTTGIEQYF. DNA of the CDR3: TGCAGTGTGAGTACGACAGGGATCGAGCAGTACTTC.

The chain employs TRBV2 and TRBJ2-3, with D perhaps TRBD1 (6 bases). Trimming cost V 10 bases and J 3 bases, with 20 bases left between them. The CDR3 extends over 15 amino acids. Germline loops: CDR1 SNHLY, CDR2 FYNNEI. The CDR3 DNA sequence: TGTGCCATGCCATGGGGCAGGGGAGTGACAGATACGCAGTATTTT. Amino acids: CAMPWGRGVTDTQYF.

For this clonotype: The junction and the germline gene differ at one end; a read error may be behind it. The rearrangement links TRBV12-3 or TRBV12-4 to TRBJ2-1; D is unresolved. The CDR3 spans 13 residues. The CDR3 nucleotides read TGTGCCAGCAGTTTGTCCATTCTACATGAGCTGTTCTTC. Translation: CASSLSILHELFF.

At least ten counts were recorded for this clonotype. The rearrangement joins TRBV6-5 to TRBJ2-5, with 9 bases aligning to TRBD1. The ends lost 6 bases at V and 8 bases at J; junction bases unmatched: 10. Germline CDR1 reads MNHEY; CDR2 reads SVGAGI. The CDR3 is 14 amino acids. The CDR3 here is CASSPPGQGDTQYF. DNA of the CDR3: TGTGCCAGCAGCCCCCCGGGACAGGGTGACACCCAGTACTTC.

The V call is TRBV6-5, the J call TRBJ1-4, with a weak D call TRBD1 (5 bases). This CDR3 region has 14 residues. The V and J ends lost 8 bases and 5 bases respectively, with 15 bases between them. CDR1 and CDR2 from the germline V gene are MNHEY and SVGAGI. The CDR3 bases are TGTGCCAGCTCCCCGGGGCAAACAAATGAAAAACTGTTTTTT. This sequence encodes CASSPGQTNEKLFF.

This chain links TRBV15 with TRBJ1-1; D may be TRBD1 (6 bases). With 6 bases removed from V and 1 base from J, the gap between germline ends came to 9 bases. Germline V gene data show CDR1 as LNHNV and CDR2 as YYDKDF (reference sequence). The CDR3 covers 13 residues. Here the CDR3 reads CATRGGKNTEAFF. The CDR3 DNA sequence: TGTGCCACCAGAGGGGGGAAGAACACTGAAGCTTTCTTT.

This chain uses TRBV5-1 with TRBJ2-1; 13 positions agree with TRBD2. Germline lookup yields CDR1 SGHRS and CDR2 YFSETQ. J was trimmed by 5 bases and V by 4 bases; bases with no gene match: 3. CDR3 length: 15 amino acids. As DNA, the CDR3 is TGCGCCAGCAGCCGGACTAGCGGGGGTAACAATGAGCAGTTCTTC. It specifies CASSRTSGGNNEQFF.

The chain has TRBV27 and TRBJ1-4; D not resolved. Germline V CDR1 and CDR2: MNHEY, SMNVEV (reference sequence). The CDR3 loop spans 14 amino acids. Between the trimmed V and J ends, which lost 5 bases and 7 bases, there was a span of 14 bases. This CDR3 reads CASSRMDRGEKLFF. CDR3 nucleotides: TGTGCCAGCAGTCGAATGGACCGGGGTGAAAAACTGTTTTTT.

This clonotype has a handful of counts. The chain carries TRBV7-2 and TRBJ2-4, with TRBD2 identical over 8 bases. The germline CDR1 and CDR2 sequences are SGHTA and FQGNSA. The ends lost 5 bases at V and 8 bases at J; junction bases unmatched: 11. The CDR3 loop spans 15 amino acids. CDR3 bases: TGTGCCAGCAGCCCCCAGCGGGGGAGGTGGGACATTCAGTACTTC. Its translation is CASSPQRGRWDIQYF. Combining the CDR3 with reference TRBV7-2 and TRBJ2-4 gives the whole variable domain GAGVSQSPSNKVTEKGKDVELRCDPISGHTALYWYRQSLGQGLEFLIYFQGNSAPDKSGLPSDRFSAERTGGSVSTLTIQRTQQEDSAVYLCASSPQRGRWDIQYFGAGTRLSVL.

This clonotype was observed a few times. This chain joins TRBV2 and TRBJ2-7; TRBD2 agrees at 9 bases. The V gene's germline CDR1 is SNHLY and CDR2 FYNNEI. V trimming: 6 bases; J trimming: 6 bases; junction bases outside the gene matches: 12. CDR3 length: 15 residues. The CDR3 spells CASSPKGGGVFEQYF. The CDR3 region has the DNA TGTGCCAGCAGCCCCAAAGGCGGGGGGGTATTCGAGCAGTACTTC.

This clonotype was seen a handful of times. The rearrangement links TRBV4-2 to TRBJ2-3; TRBD2 matches at 15 bases. Trimming cost V 4 bases and J 4 bases; bases outside gene matches: 12. Germline V gene data show CDR1 as LGHNA and CDR2 as YNFKEQ. CDR3 length: 19 amino acids. The CDR3: CASSPLGLAGGLLSDTQYF. In nucleotides, the CDR3 is TGTGCCAGCAGCCCCCTAGGACTAGCGGGGGGGTTATTATCAGATACGCAGTATTTT.

The CDR3 DNA reads TGTGCCAGCAGTTTTCACAACTATGGCTACACCTTC. The encoded protein is CASSFHNYGYTF. The chain links TRBV12-3 or TRBV12-4 to TRBJ1-2, with D unresolved. There are 12 residues in the CDR3. With 3 bases removed from V and 2 bases from J, the gap between germline ends came to 4 bases.